This TCR beta chain was identified during a study of blood T cell repertoires in COVID-19. Study information: Spain, Italy and the United States supplied samples that represented acute and convalescent COVID-19. Sources were T cells, B-cell-depleted T cells, or PBMCs; the material itself was cDNA or gDNA.

Study processing details: Nucleated cell number was recorded as an estimate derived from reference gene primer amplification. The data were produced by immunoSEQ multiplex PCR, yet TCRdb's version contains in-frame clones alone and is incomplete. The D gene and trimming were derived from the DNA, and the V and J assignments and clone size from that table. The data show some 250,000 clones, roughly 90% seen once. This receptor was taken from a woman in her twenties or thirties with acute or convalescent COVID-19. The source material was peripheral blood.

The CDR3 is CASSHGASGRPGDTQYF. The CDR3 DNA follows: TGTGCCAGCAGCCACGGTGCTAGCGGGAGGCCCGGGGATACGCAGTATTTT. The chain employs TRBV9 and TRBJ2-3; TRBD2 aligns across 11 bases. This CDR3 is 17 amino acids long. With V trimmed by 4 bases and J by 6 bases, 13 bases remained unmatched. The germline CDR1 and CDR2 sequences are SGDLS and YYNGEE.